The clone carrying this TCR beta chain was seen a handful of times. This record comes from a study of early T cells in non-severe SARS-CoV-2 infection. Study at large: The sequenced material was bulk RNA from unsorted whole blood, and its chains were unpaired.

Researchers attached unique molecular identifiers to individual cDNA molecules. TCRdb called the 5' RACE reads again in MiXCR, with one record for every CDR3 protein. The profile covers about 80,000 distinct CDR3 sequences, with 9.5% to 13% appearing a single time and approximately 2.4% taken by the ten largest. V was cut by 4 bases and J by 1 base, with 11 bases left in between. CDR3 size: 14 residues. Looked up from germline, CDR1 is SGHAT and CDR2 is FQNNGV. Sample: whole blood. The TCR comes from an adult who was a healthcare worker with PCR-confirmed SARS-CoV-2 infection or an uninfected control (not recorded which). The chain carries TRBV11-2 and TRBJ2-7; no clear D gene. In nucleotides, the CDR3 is TGTGCCAGCAGCTCCCTCAGCAAGTCCTACGAGCAGTACTTC. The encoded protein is CASSSLSKSYEQYF.